What follows is one T cell receptor beta chain and its context. The source of the sample is a study of control samples from healthy donors and cancer patients. The CDR3 has 14 residues. Trimming removed 6 bases from V and 1 base from J; junction bases left unmatched: 5. The germline gives CDR1 SGHAT, CDR2 FQNNGV. Data came from immunoSEQ multiplex PCR; TCRdb stores just in-frame clones and leaves some out. This sample has hundreds of thousands of clones, with around 90% found just once. This receptor was obtained from a man in his forties or fifties with head and neck cancer. This chain uses TRBV11-2 with TRBJ2-5; 7 nucleotides line up with TRBD2. What was sequenced was PBMCs. The CDR3 bases are TGTGCCAGCAGATGGGGCGGGGGCCAAGAGACCCAGTACTTC. Encoded protein: CASRWGGGQETQYF.